This paragraph reports one T cell receptor (beta chain). As yet, its antigen is unknown. CDR1 SGHDN and CDR2 FVKESK come from the germline V gene. With V trimmed by 3 bases and J by 3 bases, 2 bases remained unmatched. The CDR3 contains 14 residues. The record originates from a study of T cell repertoires in cytomegalovirus infection. MiXCR was run by TCRdb on the reads, yielding one entry per CDR3 protein. The sample yields about 180,000 distinct CDR3 sequences, around 15% seen once. Notes on the study in general: Carriage of CMV together with the relevant HLA was identifiable through cumulative public TCR beta family frequency.

This chain links TRBV14 with TRBJ1-2; 9 bases agree with TRBD1. Material for sequencing was PBMCs. The receptor was isolated from a human donor in good health (CMV status not recorded). Some clones in this sample may be carry-over from other donors' samples. CDR3 protein: CASSQRDRDYGYTF. For the CDR3, the DNA is TGTGCCAGCAGCCAGAGGGACAGGGACTATGGCTACACCTTC.